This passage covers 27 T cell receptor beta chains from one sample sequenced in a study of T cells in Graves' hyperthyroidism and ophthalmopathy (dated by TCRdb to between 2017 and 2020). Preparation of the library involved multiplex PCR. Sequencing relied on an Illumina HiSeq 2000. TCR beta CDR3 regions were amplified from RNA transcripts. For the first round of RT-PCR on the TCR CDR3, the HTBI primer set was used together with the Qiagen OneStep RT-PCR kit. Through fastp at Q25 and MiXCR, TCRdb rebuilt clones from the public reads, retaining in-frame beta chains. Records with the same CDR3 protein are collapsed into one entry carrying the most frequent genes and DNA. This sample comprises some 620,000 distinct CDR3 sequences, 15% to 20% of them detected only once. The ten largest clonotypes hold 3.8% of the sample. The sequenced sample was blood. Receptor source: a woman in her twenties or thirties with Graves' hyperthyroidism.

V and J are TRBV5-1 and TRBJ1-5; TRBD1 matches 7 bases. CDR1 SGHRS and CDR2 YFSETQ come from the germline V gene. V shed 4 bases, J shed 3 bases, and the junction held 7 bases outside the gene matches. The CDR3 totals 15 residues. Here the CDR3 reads CASSPSTGDNQPQHF. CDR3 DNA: TGCGCCAGCAGCCCTTCCACAGGGGACAATCAGCCCCAGCATTTT.

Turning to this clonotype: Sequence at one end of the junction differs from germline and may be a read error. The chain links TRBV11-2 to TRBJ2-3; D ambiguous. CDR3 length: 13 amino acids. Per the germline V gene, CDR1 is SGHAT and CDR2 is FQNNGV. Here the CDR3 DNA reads TGCGCCAGCAGCCAAGATTGGGTAGATACGCAGTATTTT. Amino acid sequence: CASSQDWVDTQYF.

The CDR3 nucleotides read TGCGCCAGCAGCGAGGTTGGGACTAGCGAGTACAATGAGCAGTACTTC. Protein product: CASSEVGTSEYNEQYF. V is TRBV5-1 and J is TRBJ2-1; 10 bases fit TRBD2. The DNA end favors TRBJ2-7, so the J call may be wrong. From germline, CDR1 is SGHRS and CDR2 YFSETQ. The CDR3 sequence is 16 residues long.

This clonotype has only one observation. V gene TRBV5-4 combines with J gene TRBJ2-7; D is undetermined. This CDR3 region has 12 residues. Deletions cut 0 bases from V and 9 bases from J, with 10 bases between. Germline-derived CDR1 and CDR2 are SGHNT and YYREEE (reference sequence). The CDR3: CASSLVGKAQYF. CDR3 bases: TGTGCCAGCAGCTTGGTGGGGAAGGCGCAGTACTTC. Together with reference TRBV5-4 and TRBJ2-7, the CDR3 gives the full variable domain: ETGVTQSPTHLIKTRGQQVTLRCSSQSGHNTVSWYQQALGQGPQFIFQYYREEENGRGNFPPRFSGLQFPNYSSELNVNALELDDSALYLCASSLVGKAQYFGPGTRLTVT.

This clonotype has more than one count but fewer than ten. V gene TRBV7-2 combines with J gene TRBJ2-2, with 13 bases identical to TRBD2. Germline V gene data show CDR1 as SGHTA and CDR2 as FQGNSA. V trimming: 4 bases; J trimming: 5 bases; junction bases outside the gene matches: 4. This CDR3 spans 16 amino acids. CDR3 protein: CASSSRTSGSTGELFF. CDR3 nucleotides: TGTGCCAGCAGCTCTCGGACTAGCGGGAGTACCGGGGAGCTGTTTTTT.

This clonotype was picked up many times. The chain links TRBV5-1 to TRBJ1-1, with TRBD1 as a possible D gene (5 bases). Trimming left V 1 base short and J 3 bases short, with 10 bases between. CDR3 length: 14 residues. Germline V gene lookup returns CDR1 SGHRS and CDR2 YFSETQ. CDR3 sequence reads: CASSLYRGHTEAFF. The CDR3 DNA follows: TGCGCCAGCAGCTTGTACCGGGGCCACACTGAAGCTTTCTTT.

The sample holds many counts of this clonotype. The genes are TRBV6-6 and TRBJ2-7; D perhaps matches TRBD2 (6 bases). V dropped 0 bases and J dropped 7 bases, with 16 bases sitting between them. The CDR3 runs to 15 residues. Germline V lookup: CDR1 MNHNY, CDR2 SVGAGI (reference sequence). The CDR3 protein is CASSYSSLAQKEQYF. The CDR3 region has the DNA TGTGCCAGCAGTTACTCCAGTCTAGCGCAGAAGGAGCAGTACTTC.

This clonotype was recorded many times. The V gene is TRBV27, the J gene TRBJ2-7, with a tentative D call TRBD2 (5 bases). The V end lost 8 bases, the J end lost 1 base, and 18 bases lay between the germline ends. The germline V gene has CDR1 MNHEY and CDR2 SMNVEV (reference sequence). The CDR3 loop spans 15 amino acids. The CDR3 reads CASGHGKGGSYEQYF. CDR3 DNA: TGTGCCAGCGGCCACGGGAAGGGCGGATCCTACGAGCAGTACTTC.

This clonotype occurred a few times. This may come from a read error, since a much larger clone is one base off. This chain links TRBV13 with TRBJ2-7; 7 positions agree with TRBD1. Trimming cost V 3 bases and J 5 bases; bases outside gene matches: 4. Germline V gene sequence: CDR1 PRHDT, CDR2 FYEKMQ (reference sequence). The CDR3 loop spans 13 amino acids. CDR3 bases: TGTGCCAGCAGCTTCGGACAGGCCAACGAGCAGTACTTC. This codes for CASSFGQANEQYF.

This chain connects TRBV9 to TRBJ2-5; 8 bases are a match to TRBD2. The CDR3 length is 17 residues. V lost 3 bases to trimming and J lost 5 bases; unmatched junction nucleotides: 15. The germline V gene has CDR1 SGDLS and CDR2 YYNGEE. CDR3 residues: CASSEGSLSGGWETQYF. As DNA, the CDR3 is TGTGCCAGCAGCGAGGGGTCCCTCTCGGGAGGGTGGGAGACCCAGTACTTC.

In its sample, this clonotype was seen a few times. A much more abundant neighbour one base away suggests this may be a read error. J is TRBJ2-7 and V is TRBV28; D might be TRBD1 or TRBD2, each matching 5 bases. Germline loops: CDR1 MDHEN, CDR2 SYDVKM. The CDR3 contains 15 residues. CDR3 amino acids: CASSLTGTPTYKQYF. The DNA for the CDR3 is TGTGCCAGCAGTTTAACCGGGACGCCAACCTACAAGCAGTACTTC.

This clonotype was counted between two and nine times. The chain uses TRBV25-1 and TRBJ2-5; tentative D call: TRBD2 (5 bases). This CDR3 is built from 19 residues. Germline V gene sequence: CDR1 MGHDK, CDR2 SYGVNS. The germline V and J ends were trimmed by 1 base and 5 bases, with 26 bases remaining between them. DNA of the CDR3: TGTGCCAGCAGTGAATCGATATCGAGAGGAGGTAGCGTGCTCGAGACCCAGTACTTC. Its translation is CASSESISRGGSVLETQYF.

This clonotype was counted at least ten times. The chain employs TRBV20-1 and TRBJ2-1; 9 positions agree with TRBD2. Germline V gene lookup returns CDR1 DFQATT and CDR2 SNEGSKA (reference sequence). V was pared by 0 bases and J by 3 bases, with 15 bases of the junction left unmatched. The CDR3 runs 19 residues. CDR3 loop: CSARDWASGTNSLYNEQFF. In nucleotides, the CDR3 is TGCAGTGCTAGAGATTGGGCTAGCGGGACAAACTCCCTCTACAATGAGCAGTTCTTC.

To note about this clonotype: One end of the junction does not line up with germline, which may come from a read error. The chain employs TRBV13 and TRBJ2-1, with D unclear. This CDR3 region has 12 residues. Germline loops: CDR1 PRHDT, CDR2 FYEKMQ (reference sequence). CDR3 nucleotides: TGTGCCAGCGCGCGGATATACAGTGAGCAGTTCTTC. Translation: CASARIYSEQFF.

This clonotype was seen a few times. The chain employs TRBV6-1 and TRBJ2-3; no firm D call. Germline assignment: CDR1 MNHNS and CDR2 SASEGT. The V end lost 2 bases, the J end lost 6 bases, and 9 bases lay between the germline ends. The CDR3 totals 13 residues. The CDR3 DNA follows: TGTGCCAGCAGTGAACACTCCCCGGATACGCAGTATTTT. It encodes CASSEHSPDTQYF.

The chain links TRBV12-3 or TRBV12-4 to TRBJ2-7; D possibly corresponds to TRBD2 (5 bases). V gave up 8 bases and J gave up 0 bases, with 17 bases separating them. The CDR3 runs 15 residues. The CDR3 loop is CASLSGEGSSYEQYF. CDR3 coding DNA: TGTGCCAGCTTAAGCGGCGAGGGAAGCTCCTACGAGCAGTACTTC.

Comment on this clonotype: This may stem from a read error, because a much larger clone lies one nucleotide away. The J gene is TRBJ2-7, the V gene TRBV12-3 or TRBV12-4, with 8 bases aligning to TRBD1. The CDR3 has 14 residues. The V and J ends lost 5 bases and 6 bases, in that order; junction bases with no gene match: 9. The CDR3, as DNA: TGTGCCAGCAGTAGCAATTATACAGGGGGCGAGCAGTACTTC. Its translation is CASSSNYTGGEQYF.

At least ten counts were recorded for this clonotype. CDR3: CSATWDRHTYEQYF. DNA of the CDR3: TGCAGTGCTACTTGGGACCGACATACCTACGAGCAGTACTTC. The chain couples TRBV20-1 to TRBJ2-7; D may match TRBD1 or TRBD2 (5 bases each). Germline V CDR1 and CDR2: DFQATT, SNEGSKA (reference sequence). This CDR3 spans 14 amino acids. The V end was cut by 4 bases, the J end by 2 bases, with 15 bases between.

CDR3 sequence reads: CASSFRSSGTYNEQFF. In DNA form, the CDR3 reads TGTGCCAGCAGTTTCAGGAGTAGCGGGACGTACAATGAGCAGTTCTTC. The genes are TRBV28 and TRBJ2-1; 8 nucleotides align to TRBD2. Trimming took 3 bases from V and 4 from J; bases not matched to a gene: 8. Germline CDR1 reads MDHEN; CDR2 reads SYDVKM. The CDR3 covers 16 residues. Full variable domain (missing parts from reference TRBV28 and TRBJ2-1): DVKVTQSSRYLVKRTGEKVFLECVQDMDHENMFWYRQDPGLGLRLIYFSYDVKMKEKGDIPEGYSVSREKKERFSLILESASTNQTSMYLCASSFRSSGTYNEQFFGPGTRLTVL.

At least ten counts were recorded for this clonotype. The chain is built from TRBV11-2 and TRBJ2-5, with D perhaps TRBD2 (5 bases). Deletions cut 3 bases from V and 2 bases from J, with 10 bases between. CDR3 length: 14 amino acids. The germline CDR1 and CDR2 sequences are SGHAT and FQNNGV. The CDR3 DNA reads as TGTGCCAGCAGCTTCCAGCGGAATCAAGAGACCCAGTACTTC. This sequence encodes CASSFQRNQETQYF.

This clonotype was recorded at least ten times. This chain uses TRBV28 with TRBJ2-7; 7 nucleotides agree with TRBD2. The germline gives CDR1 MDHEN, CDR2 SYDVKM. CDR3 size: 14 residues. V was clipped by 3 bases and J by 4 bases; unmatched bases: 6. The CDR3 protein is CASSLAGARYEQYF. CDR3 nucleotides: TGTGCCAGCAGTTTGGCGGGAGCTCGGTACGAGCAGTACTTC.

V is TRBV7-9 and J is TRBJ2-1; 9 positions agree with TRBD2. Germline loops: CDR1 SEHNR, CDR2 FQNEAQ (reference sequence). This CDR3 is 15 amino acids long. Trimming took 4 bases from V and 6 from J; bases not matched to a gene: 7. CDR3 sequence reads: CASSSSGLAPNEQFF. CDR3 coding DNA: TGTGCCAGCAGCTCCTCCGGACTAGCGCCCAATGAGCAGTTCTTC.

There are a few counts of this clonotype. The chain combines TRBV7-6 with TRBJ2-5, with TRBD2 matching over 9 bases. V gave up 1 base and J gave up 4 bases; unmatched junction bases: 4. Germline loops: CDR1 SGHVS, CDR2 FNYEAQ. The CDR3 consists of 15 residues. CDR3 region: CASSLVGTSLETQYF. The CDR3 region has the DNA TGTGCCAGCAGCTTAGTTGGGACTAGCCTAGAGACCCAGTACTTC.

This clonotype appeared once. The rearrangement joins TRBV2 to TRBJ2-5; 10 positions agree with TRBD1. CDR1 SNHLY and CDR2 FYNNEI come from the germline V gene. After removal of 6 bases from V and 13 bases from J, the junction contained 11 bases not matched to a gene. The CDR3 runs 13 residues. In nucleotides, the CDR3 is TGTGCCAGCAGCAGGGACAGGGGCCCACTTCGGTACTTC. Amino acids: CASSRDRGPLRYF.

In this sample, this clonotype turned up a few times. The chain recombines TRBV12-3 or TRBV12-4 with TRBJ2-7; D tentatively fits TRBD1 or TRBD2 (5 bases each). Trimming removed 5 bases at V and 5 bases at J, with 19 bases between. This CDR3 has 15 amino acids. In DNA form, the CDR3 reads TGTGCCAGCAGTGGGGGTGAGGGAATGGACGACGAGCAGTACTTC. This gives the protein CASSGGEGMDDEQYF.

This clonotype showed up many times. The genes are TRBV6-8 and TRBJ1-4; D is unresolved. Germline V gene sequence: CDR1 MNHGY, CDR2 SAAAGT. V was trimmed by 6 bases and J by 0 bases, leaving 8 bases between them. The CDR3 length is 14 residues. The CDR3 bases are TGTGCCAGCAGGAAGGGTACAACTAATGAAAAACTGTTTTTT. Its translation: CASRKGTTNEKLFF.

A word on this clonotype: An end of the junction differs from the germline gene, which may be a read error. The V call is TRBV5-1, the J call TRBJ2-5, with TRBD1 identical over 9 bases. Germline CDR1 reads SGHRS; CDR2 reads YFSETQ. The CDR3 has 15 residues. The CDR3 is CASSLGTGQGQTQYF. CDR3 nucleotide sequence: TGTGCCAGCAGCTTGGGGACGGGACAGGGACAGACCCAGTACTTC.